Following are 12 T cell receptor beta chains from one sample sequenced in a study of T-cell reconstitution after alpha-beta-depleted transplantation in children. The library targeted TCRbeta and was prepared with unique molecular identifiers. TCRdb redid the calling of the PCR reads with MiXCR, one entry per CDR3 protein. Of fewer than 750,000 distinct CDR3 sequences detected, more than 20% appear once; the ten largest clones hold approximately 14%. Sequenced here: PBMCs, mostly from graft donor cells, sampled 360 days after TCRalphabeta/CD19-depleted stem cell transplant. Receptor source: a boy in the first two years of life who had a stem cell transplant for acute myeloid leukemia, so the T cells may come from the graft donor.

The chain joins TRBV13 to TRBJ2-2, with no clear D. The V and J ends lost 5 bases and 5 bases respectively, with 12 bases between them. The germline CDR1 and CDR2 sequences are PRHDT and FYEKMQ (reference sequence). There are 14 residues in the CDR3. CDR3 in amino acids: CASSPKSSTGELFF. Here the CDR3 DNA reads TGTGCCAGCAGCCCGAAATCATCGACCGGGGAGCTGTTTTTT.

A few counts support this clonotype. This chain connects TRBV6-2 or TRBV6-3 to TRBJ2-1, with 10 bases aligning to TRBD2. The germline gives CDR1 MNHEY, CDR2 SVGEGT. The CDR3 covers 20 residues. With V trimmed by 1 base and J by 0 bases, 12 bases remained unmatched. CDR3 nucleotides: TGTGCCAGCAGTTACTTATGGCTAGCGGGGGCCCCGAGCTCCTACAATGAGCAGTTCTTC. Translated, it gives CASSYLWLAGAPSSYNEQFF.

The CDR3 reads CASSRPLARGSEETQYF. In DNA, the CDR3 is TGTGCCAGCAGCCGCCCTCTCGCGCGGGGATCCGAAGAGACCCAGTACTTC. The chain has TRBV11-3 and TRBJ2-5, with D tentatively TRBD2 (6 bases). The CDR3 length is 17 residues. The germline V gene has CDR1 SGHNT and CDR2 YENEEA. The V gene lost 5 bases and the J gene lost 3 bases, with 22 bases spanning the gap. Combining the CDR3 with reference TRBV11-3 and TRBJ2-5 gives the whole variable domain EAGVVQSPRYKIIEKKQPVAFWCNPISGHNTLYWYLQNLGQGPELLIRYENEEAVDDSQLPKDRFSAERLKGVDSTLKIQPAELGDSAVYLCASSRPLARGSEETQYFGPGTRLLVL.

The rearrangement joins TRBV20-1 to TRBJ2-7; the D is unclear. The CDR3 contains 13 residues. CDR1 and CDR2 from the germline V gene are DFQATT and SNEGSKA (reference sequence). Trimming removed 1 base at V and 3 bases at J, with 10 bases between. The CDR3 here is CSARAQAGYEQYF. The DNA of the CDR3 is TGCAGTGCTAGAGCCCAGGCCGGCTACGAGCAGTACTTC.

This clonotype was seen a few times. The chain recombines TRBV12-3 or TRBV12-4 with TRBJ2-2; 10 bases fit TRBD1. V shed 1 base, J shed 3 bases, and the junction held 5 bases outside the gene matches. The length of the CDR3 is 17 residues. CDR3 coding DNA: TGTGCCAGCAGTTTAGTATTCGGGACAGGGGACACCGGGGAGCTGTTTTTT. Its translation is CASSLVFGTGDTGELFF.

The chain is built from TRBV12-3 or TRBV12-4 and TRBJ2-5, with D hard to call. This CDR3 has 13 residues. The V and J ends lost 6 bases and 5 bases respectively, with 13 bases between them. The CDR3 DNA reads as TGTGCCAGCAGGGAAGGGATCGAGGAGACCCAGTACTTC. Protein product: CASREGIEETQYF.

This clonotype occurred once. This sequence joins TRBV6-2 or TRBV6-3 and TRBJ2-7; tentatively, D is TRBD1 (6 bases). The V end was cut by 4 bases, the J end by 3 bases, with 13 bases between. CDR1 and CDR2 from the germline V gene are MNHEY and SVGEGT. The CDR3 spans 14 residues. The CDR3 DNA sequence: TGTGCCAGCAGTTCCCCGACAGGCTACTACGAGCAGTACTTC. Amino acid sequence: CASSSPTGYYEQYF.

In its sample, this clonotype was seen many times. The V and J genes are TRBV29-1 and TRBJ2-7; D is perhaps TRBD2 (6 bases). In germline, CDR1 is SQVTM, CDR2 ANQGSEA. Trimming took off 7 bases at V and 5 bases at J, with 21 bases between the two ends. The CDR3 is 14 residues long. CDR3 loop: CSGEGRRGGDEQYF. The CDR3 DNA is TGCAGCGGAGAGGGACGGCGTGGAGGGGACGAGCAGTACTTC.

This clonotype was observed at least ten times. CDR3 sequence (DNA): TGTGCCAGCAGCCCCGGACTCTCCTACAATGAGCAGTTCTTC. It specifies CASSPGLSYNEQFF. This rearrangement joins TRBV12-3 or TRBV12-4 to TRBJ2-1, with D possibly being TRBD2 (5 bases). This CDR3 has 14 amino acids. V was trimmed by 6 bases and J by 0 bases, leaving 9 bases between them.

This clonotype appeared a few times. The V call is TRBV5-1, the J call TRBJ2-1, with a tentative D call TRBD1 (6 bases). Trimming left V 1 base short and J 8 bases short, with 19 bases between. The CDR3 has 16 residues. Germline V gives CDR1 SGHRS, CDR2 YFSETQ. CDR3 in DNA: TGCGCCAGCAGCTTGTATGGACAGCCTTTTCGGGATGAGCAGTTCTTC. Protein: CASSLYGQPFRDEQFF.

J is TRBJ1-4 and V is TRBV3-1; D unresolved. V lost 0 bases and J lost 8, with 13 bases in between. The CDR3 consists of 15 residues. Germline CDR1 is LGHDT and CDR2 is YNNKEL (reference sequence). CDR3 bases: TGTGCCAGCAGCCAAGATCCGGGAAGAGGGGAAAAACTGTTTTTT. Translated: CASSQDPGRGEKLFF.

In its sample, this clonotype was seen a few times. The CDR3 DNA reads as TGTGCTAGTGGTTCAGGGTCTTCCAATGAGCAGTTCTTC. This codes for CASGSGSSNEQFF. This rearrangement joins TRBV12-5 to TRBJ2-1; the D gene is possibly TRBD1 (5 bases). CDR1 LGHNT and CDR2 FRNRAP come from the germline V gene. This CDR3 has 13 residues. The ends were cut back, 4 bases at V and 6 bases at J, with 10 bases in the middle.